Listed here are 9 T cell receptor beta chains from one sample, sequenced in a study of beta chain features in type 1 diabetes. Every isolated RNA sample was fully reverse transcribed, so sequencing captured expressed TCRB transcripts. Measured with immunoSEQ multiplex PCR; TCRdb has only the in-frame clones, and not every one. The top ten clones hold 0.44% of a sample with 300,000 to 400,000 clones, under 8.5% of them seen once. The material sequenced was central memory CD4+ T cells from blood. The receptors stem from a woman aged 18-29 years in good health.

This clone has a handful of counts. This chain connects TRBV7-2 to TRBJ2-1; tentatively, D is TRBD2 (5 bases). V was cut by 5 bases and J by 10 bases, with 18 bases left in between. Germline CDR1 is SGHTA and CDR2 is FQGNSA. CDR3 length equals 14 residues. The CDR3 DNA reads TGTGCCAGCAGCCAAGACCGATTGCAGCGGGAGCAGTTCTTC. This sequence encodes CASSQDRLQREQFF.

The CDR3 DNA reads as TGTGCCAGCAGCTTAGGGGACGAACAAGAGACCCAGTACTTC. Translating it yields CASSLGDEQETQYF. V gene TRBV7-8 combines with J gene TRBJ2-5; D possibly matches TRBD1 or TRBD2 (5 bases each). Germline CDR1 SGHVS, CDR2 FQNEAQ. Trimming removed 1 base at V and 2 bases at J, with 8 bases between. This CDR3 has 14 amino acids.

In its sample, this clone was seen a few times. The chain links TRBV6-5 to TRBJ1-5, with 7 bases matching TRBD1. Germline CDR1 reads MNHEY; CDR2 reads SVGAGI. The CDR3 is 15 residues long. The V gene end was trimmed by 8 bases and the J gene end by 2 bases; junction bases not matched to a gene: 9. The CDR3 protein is CASRRGGEGNQPQHF. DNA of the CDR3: TGTGCCAGCCGTAGAGGGGGCGAGGGCAATCAGCCCCAGCATTTT.

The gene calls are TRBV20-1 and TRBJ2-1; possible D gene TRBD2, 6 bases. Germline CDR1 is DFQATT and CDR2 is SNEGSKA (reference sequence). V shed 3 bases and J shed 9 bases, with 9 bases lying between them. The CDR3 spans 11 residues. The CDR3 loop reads CSASGSSEQFF. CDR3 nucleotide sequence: TGCAGTGCTAGCGGGAGTTCTGAGCAGTTCTTC.

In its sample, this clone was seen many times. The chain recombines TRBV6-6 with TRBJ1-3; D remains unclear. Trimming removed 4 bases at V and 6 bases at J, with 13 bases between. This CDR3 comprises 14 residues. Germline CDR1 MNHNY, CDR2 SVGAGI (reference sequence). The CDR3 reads CASSSSPLVNTIYF. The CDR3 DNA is TGTGCCAGCAGTTCCTCTCCTTTAGTAAACACCATATATTTT.

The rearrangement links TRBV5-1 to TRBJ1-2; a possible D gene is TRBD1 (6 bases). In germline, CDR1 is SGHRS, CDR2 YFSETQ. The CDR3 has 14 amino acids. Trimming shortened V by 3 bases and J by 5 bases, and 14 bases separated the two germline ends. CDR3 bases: TGCGCCAGCAGCTCAATTGGACAGAGTTATGGCTACACCTTC. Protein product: CASSSIGQSYGYTF.

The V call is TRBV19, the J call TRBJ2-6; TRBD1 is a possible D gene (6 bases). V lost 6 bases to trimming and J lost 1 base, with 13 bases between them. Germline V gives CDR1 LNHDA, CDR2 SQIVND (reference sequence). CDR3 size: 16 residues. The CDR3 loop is CASRRATGSGANVLTF. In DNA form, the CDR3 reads TGTGCCAGTAGGAGGGCAACAGGGTCTGGGGCCAACGTCCTGACTTTC.

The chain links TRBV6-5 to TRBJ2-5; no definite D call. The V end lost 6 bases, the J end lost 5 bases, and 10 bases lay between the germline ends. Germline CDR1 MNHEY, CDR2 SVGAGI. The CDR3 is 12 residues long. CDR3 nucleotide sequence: TGTGCCAGCAGGGGCGATGGGGAGACCCAGTACTTC. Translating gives CASRGDGETQYF.

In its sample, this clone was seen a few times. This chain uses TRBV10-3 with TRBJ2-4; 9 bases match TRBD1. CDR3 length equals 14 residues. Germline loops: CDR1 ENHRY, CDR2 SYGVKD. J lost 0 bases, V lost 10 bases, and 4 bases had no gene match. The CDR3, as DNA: TGTGCCAGCAAGGGACAGGGAGCCAAAAACATTCAGTACTTC. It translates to CASKGQGAKNIQYF.